The clone carrying this TCR beta chain turned up a few times. As yet, its antigen is unknown. Amplification by 5'RACE using constant-segment primers produced TCR alpha and TCR beta cDNA libraries that carried sample barcodes and UMIs. TCRdb called the 5' RACE reads again in MiXCR, with one record for every CDR3 protein. The sample shows about 340,000 distinct CDR3 sequences, less than 20% of them seen only once. The germline CDR1 and CDR2 sequences are SGHNT and YYREEE (reference sequence). The V gene lost 4 bases and the J gene lost 4 bases, with 12 bases spanning the gap. The CDR3 contains 13 residues. These data belong to a study of T-cell memory formation after mild COVID-19. Study-wide points: SARS-CoV-2 specificity was not confirmed for second-wave clones peaking on day 37.

The chain uses TRBV5-4 and TRBJ2-7, with D possibly TRBD2 on 6 matching bases. The sequence was obtained from a man between 18 and 35 years old who had mild COVID-19 (a few samples of this study predate the infection). Cell type and time point are not known. Material: PBMCs or a T cell subset sorted from them (not recorded which). This CDR3 is CASSRGTVYEQYF. The CDR3 bases are TGTGCCAGCAGCCGCGGGACGGTTTACGAGCAGTACTTC.